The 13 T cell receptor beta chains below come from one sample, sequenced in a study of tumor-infiltrating lymphocytes in primary liver carcinoma. Germline DNA was also extracted, while the blood RNA originated from unsorted whole blood. A primer in the constant region served to generate TCR beta cDNA from 500 ng of total RNA. Sequencing libraries for TCR beta derived from three nested multiplex PCR rounds that used slightly modified ARM-PCR. Forward primers for TRBV1-TRBV30 and a C-beta reverse primer served the first two PCR rounds, at 10 cycles each. In TCRdb, the multiplex PCR reads were re-called with MiXCR into one record per CDR3 protein. The profile shows 300,000 to 400,000 distinct CDR3 sequences, less than 75% of them singletons. Material: peripheral blood. The receptors derive from a middle-aged man with primary liver carcinoma and hepatitis B virus infection.

A few counts support this clonotype. This rearrangement joins TRBV6-2 or TRBV6-3 to TRBJ2-2, with TRBD1 matching 9 bases. The CDR3 loop spans 16 amino acids. Germline V gene lookup returns CDR1 MNHEY and CDR2 SVGEGT. V gave up 5 bases and J gave up 0 bases; unmatched junction bases: 4. DNA of the CDR3: TGTGCCAGCAGTAGTACAGGGGGCGCGAACACCGGGGAGCTGTTTTTT. Residues: CASSSTGGANTGELFF.

This clonotype was seen only once. A single base separates this from a much larger clone, so it may be a read error. The DNA of the CDR3 is TGTGCCATCAACCCAATGGCCAGGGGCGGTGGCGGGGAGCTGTTTTTT. Translation gives CAINPMARGGGGELFF. The chain links TRBV10-3 to TRBJ2-2; D possibly corresponds to TRBD1 (6 bases). V lost 7 bases to trimming and J lost 7 bases, with 22 bases between them. The CDR3 runs to 16 residues. Germline CDR1 and CDR2: ENHRY and SYGVKD.

Details on this clonotype: Since the CDR3 does not end with the conserved phenylalanine or tryptophan, this likely comes from a read error. The J gene is TRBJ1-5, the V gene TRBV11-2; TRBD1 agrees at 7 bases. V was pared by 5 bases and J by 4 bases, with 2 bases of the junction left unmatched. This CDR3 has 13 residues. From germline, CDR1 is SGHAT and CDR2 FQNNGV. This CDR3 is CASSIQGNQPQHL. The CDR3 nucleotides read TGTGCCAGCAGCATACAGGGGAATCAGCCCCAGCATCTT.

In the case of this clonotype: It may be a read error: a sequence one base away is much more abundant. The chain carries TRBV5-5 and TRBJ2-5, with D perhaps matching TRBD1 (6 bases). The CDR3 is 15 amino acids. The germline CDR1 and CDR2 sequences are SGHKS and YYEKEE (reference sequence). The CDR3 region is CASSPTPTGQVTQYF. For the CDR3, the DNA is TGTGCCAGCAGCCCGACCCCGACAGGCCAAGTGACCCAGTACTTC. Full variable domain (remainder filled in from reference TRBV5-5 and TRBJ2-5): DAGVTQSPTHLIKTRGQQVTLRCSPISGHKSVSWYQQVLGQGPQFIFQYYEKEERGRGNFPDRFSARQFPNYSSELNVNALLLGDSALYLCASSPTPTGQVTQYFGPGTRLLVL.

On this clonotype: A much bigger clone sits one base away, suggesting this may be a read error. V usage is TRBV6-5 and J usage is TRBJ1-2; TRBD1 matches at 8 bases. The CDR3 has 15 amino acids. Trimming at V came to 6 bases and at J to 8 bases, leaving 14 bases not matched to a gene. CDR1 and CDR2 from the germline V gene are MNHEY and SVGAGI. CDR3 bases: TGTGCCAGCAGGGGCAGGGGGCAGAGTCCTGGAGGCTACACCTTC. Protein: CASRGRGQSPGGYTF.

Comment on this clonotype: This may stem from a read error, because a much larger clone lies one nucleotide away. The chain employs TRBV12-3 or TRBV12-4 and TRBJ2-1, with TRBD2 as a possible D gene (5 bases). The CDR3 is 12 residues long. CDR3 nucleotide sequence: TGTGCCAGCAGTTTTGCCGGGGATGAGCGGTTCTTC. Its protein is CASSFAGDERFF.

The chain couples TRBV6-5 to TRBJ2-7; a weak D match, TRBD2 (5 bases). Looked up from germline, CDR1 is MNHEY and CDR2 is SVGAGI. Trimming removed 2 bases at V and 2 bases at J, with 16 bases between. The CDR3 extends over 16 amino acids. CDR3 sequence reads: CASSYAPGRGTYEQYF. As DNA, the CDR3 is TGTGCCAGCAGTTACGCCCCCGGCAGAGGGACCTACGAGCAGTACTTC.

With regard to this clonotype: At one of its ends the junction is not consistent with the germline gene, which may arise from a read error. In DNA, the CDR3 is TGCAGCGTTGAAGTGGGAGTAGGCACTGATACGCAGTATTTT. It translates to CSVEVGVGTDTQYF. This chain connects TRBV29-1 to TRBJ2-3; the D gene is possibly TRBD2 (5 bases). This CDR3 is 14 amino acids long. CDR1 and CDR2 from the germline V gene are SQVTM and ANQGSEA.

This clonotype showed up many times. The chain combines TRBV6-1 with TRBJ1-5; no reliable D call. This CDR3 is built from 15 residues. The V and J ends lost 2 bases and 0 bases respectively, with 8 bases between them. Germline CDR1 reads MNHNS; CDR2 reads SASEGT. The chain's CDR3 is CASSEPNYSNQPQHF. CDR3 sequence (DNA): TGTGCCAGCAGTGAACCGAACTATAGCAATCAGCCCCAGCATTTT.

The chain uses TRBV28 and TRBJ2-5; the D gene is possibly TRBD1 (6 bases). Per the germline V gene, CDR1 is MDHEN and CDR2 is SYDVKM. This CDR3 is 16 amino acids long. The V end was cut by 3 bases, the J end by 1 base, with 15 bases between. CDR3 region: CASSFPTGRPQETQYF. Written as DNA, the CDR3 is TGTGCCAGCAGTTTTCCGACAGGCCGCCCCCAAGAGACCCAGTACTTC.

This clonotype was observed many times. V usage is TRBV5-4 and J usage is TRBJ1-2, with D possibly TRBD1 on 5 matching bases. The ends were cut back, 0 bases at V and 8 bases at J, with 8 bases in the middle. CDR1 is SGHNT, CDR2 YYREEE, per germline (reference sequence). CDR3 length: 12 residues. The CDR3 here is CASSLDGAGYTF. The CDR3, as DNA: TGTGCCAGCAGCTTGGACGGGGCGGGCTACACCTTC.

This clonotype was recorded only once. The chain recombines TRBV28 with TRBJ1-5; D not certain. With 4 bases removed from V and 1 base from J, the gap between germline ends came to 11 bases. CDR1 is MDHEN, CDR2 SYDVKM, per germline. This CDR3 region has 15 residues. The CDR3 loop reads CASSSPRQSNQPQHF. The CDR3 DNA follows: TGTGCCAGCAGTTCACCGAGGCAGAGCAATCAGCCCCAGCATTTT.

This clonotype was counted once. Germline and junction disagree at one end, which may indicate a read error. V usage is TRBV29-1 and J usage is TRBJ2-1, with D tentatively TRBD2 (5 bases). CDR3 length equals 12 residues. CDR1 is SQVTM and CDR2 is ANQGSEA in the germline V gene. The CDR3 DNA follows: TGTAGCGTTCGGCTGGGTCTCGTTGAGCTGTTCTTC. It encodes CSVRLGLVELFF.